Each of the 9 T cell receptor beta chains below was sequenced from the same sample in a study of shared clonotypes between healthy human individuals. Some clones are missing from TCRdb's copy, which holds only in-frame ones; the method was immunoSEQ multiplex PCR. The sample lists 1 million to 1.3 million clones; approximately 80% were seen once. The sequencing input was memory CD4+ T cells from PBMCs. Specified subset: CD45RA-negative fraction. All receptors derive from a man aged 18 to 30 in good health. Some clones in this sample may be carry-over from other donors' samples.

This clone has just a few counts. This chain links TRBV4-1 with TRBJ2-7; 10 positions agree with TRBD1. CDR3 size: 19 residues. The germline V gene has CDR1 MGHRA and CDR2 YSYEKL. After removal of 4 bases from V and 5 bases from J, the junction contained 20 bases not matched to a gene. The CDR3 is CASSRARRGQGSGRHEQYF. In nucleotides, the CDR3 is TGCGCCAGCAGCCGCGCAAGAAGGGGACAGGGGTCGGGACGGCACGAGCAGTACTTC.

This clone has just a few counts. The chain is built from TRBV27 and TRBJ1-4; D might be TRBD1 (6 bases). Germline values: CDR1 MNHEY, CDR2 SMNVEV (reference sequence). V gave up 3 bases and J gave up 8 bases, with 13 bases separating them. The CDR3 contains 14 residues. DNA of the CDR3: TGTGCCAGCAGTTTCGGCAGGGGAGGAGAAAAACTGTTTTTT. This sequence encodes CASSFGRGGEKLFF.

The V and J genes are TRBV19 and TRBJ1-4; tentative D call: TRBD1 (5 bases). Between the trimmed V and J ends, which lost 1 base and 6 bases, there was a span of 12 bases. The CDR3 is 15 amino acids. CDR1 is LNHDA, CDR2 SQIVND, per germline (reference sequence). CDR3 sequence reads: CASSIGGLRDEKLFF. In nucleotides, the CDR3 is TGTGCCAGTAGTATAGGGGGCCTACGGGATGAAAAACTGTTTTTT.

The CDR3 region is CASRAASGNTIYF. The CDR3, as DNA: TGCGCCAGCAGGGCCGCCTCTGGAAACACCATATATTTT. The chain uses TRBV5-1 and TRBJ1-3; no clear D. Germline-derived CDR1 and CDR2 are SGHRS and YFSETQ. The CDR3 is 13 residues long. Trimming stripped 5 bases from V and 0 bases from J, with 6 bases between.

The DNA of the CDR3 is TGTGCCAGCAGTTACTCGTGGAACACTGAAGCTTTCTTT. Its protein is CASSYSWNTEAFF. This chain connects TRBV6-6 to TRBJ1-1, with unresolved D. The germline V and J ends were trimmed by 0 bases and 1 base, with 3 bases remaining between them. Germline-derived CDR1 and CDR2 are MNHNY and SVGAGI (reference sequence). The CDR3 extends over 13 amino acids.

This clone was observed at least ten times. The V gene is TRBV28, the J gene TRBJ2-7; 7 nucleotides agree with TRBD1. This CDR3 contains 14 residues. V trimming: 10 bases; J trimming: 1 base; junction bases outside the gene matches: 10. CDR1 and CDR2 from the germline V gene are MDHEN and SYDVKM. CDR3 in DNA: TGTGCCATCCGCCCGGGACAGCGGTCCTACGAGCAGTACTTC. Its translation is CAIRPGQRSYEQYF.

This clone was found once. The CDR3 is CASREGTGAHEQYF. The CDR3 DNA sequence: TGTGCCAGCAGGGAAGGGACAGGGGCCCACGAGCAGTACTTC. The chain has TRBV28 and TRBJ2-7, with 10 nucleotides matching TRBD1. V was pared by 6 bases and J by 5 bases, with 7 bases of the junction left unmatched. CDR1 and CDR2 (germline): MDHEN, SYDVKM. This CDR3 region has 14 residues.

A word on this clone: A read error likely explains this, since a far larger clone differs by one base. In the same sample, other DNA sequences code for this CDR3. V gene TRBV7-9 combines with J gene TRBJ2-6; no clear D. This CDR3 region has 13 residues. The ends were cut back, 6 bases at V and 2 bases at J, with 5 bases in the middle. Germline assignment: CDR1 SEHNR and CDR2 FQNEAQ (reference sequence). CDR3 residues: CASSLTGANVLTF. For the CDR3, the DNA is TGTGCCAGCAGTTTAACTGGGGCCAACGTCCTGACTTTC.

Remarks on this clone: A single base separates this from a much larger clone, so it may be a read error. Other DNA sequences in this sample translate to the same CDR3. J is TRBJ2-1 and V is TRBV5-1, with D unclear. Germline V gene sequence: CDR1 SGHRS, CDR2 YFSETQ. CDR3 length: 14 amino acids. V lost 1 base and J lost 0, with 5 bases in between. CDR3: CASSLMFSYNEQFF. Here the CDR3 DNA reads TGCGCCAGCAGCTTGATGTTCTCCTACAATGAGCAGTTCTTC.